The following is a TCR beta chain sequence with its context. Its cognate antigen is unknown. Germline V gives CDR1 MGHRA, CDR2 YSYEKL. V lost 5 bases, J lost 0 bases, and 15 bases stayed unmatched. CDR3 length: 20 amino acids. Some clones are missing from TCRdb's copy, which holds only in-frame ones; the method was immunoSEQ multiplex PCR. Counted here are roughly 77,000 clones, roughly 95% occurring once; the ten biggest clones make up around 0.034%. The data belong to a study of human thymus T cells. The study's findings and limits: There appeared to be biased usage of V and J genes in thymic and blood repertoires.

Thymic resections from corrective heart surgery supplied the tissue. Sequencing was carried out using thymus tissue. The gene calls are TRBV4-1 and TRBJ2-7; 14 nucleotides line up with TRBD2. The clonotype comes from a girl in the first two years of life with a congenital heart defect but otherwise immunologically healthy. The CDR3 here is CASSFSAGTSGSRYSYEQYF. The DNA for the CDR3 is TGCGCCAGCAGCTTCTCCGCCGGGACTAGCGGGAGCCGTTACTCCTACGAGCAGTACTTC.